Given below is one T cell receptor (beta chain) in context. Its antigen remains unidentified. This specimen comes from a study of T cells in Graves' hyperthyroidism and ophthalmopathy. General observations from the study: Model output signaled ophthalmopathy a median about 6.3 months ahead of onset.

The CDR3 is 15 residues long. Germline V gene data show CDR1 as SGHNT and CDR2 as YYREEE (reference sequence). V was cut by 4 bases and J by 4 bases, with 15 bases left in between. RNA transcripts served as the template for amplifying TCR beta CDR3 regions. TCR CDR3 underwent first-round RT-PCR with the HTBI primer set. TCRdb re-called the multiplex PCR reads with MiXCR, one entry per CDR3 protein. The table shows hundreds of thousands of distinct CDR3 sequences, with roughly 17% occurring only once. A NOSPECS grade of at least 4, a Clinical Activity Score of at least 3 and duration under 3 months were recorded in ophthalmopathy patients. Fresh peripheral blood, roughly 10 ml, was the source of the PBMCs.

What was sequenced was blood. The TCR originated in a woman aged 18 to 35 with Graves' ophthalmopathy. The J gene is TRBJ1-3, the V gene TRBV5-4; D unresolved. CDR3 sequence: CASSLGEGPGNTIYF. CDR3 bases: TGTGCCAGCAGCCTGGGCGAGGGTCCAGGAAACACCATATATTTT.